The clone carrying this T cell receptor beta chain was found once. What it binds is not known. The data originate from a study of blood T cells in healthy people across ages. Study-wide points: A roughly linear fall in TCR beta diversity per million T cells was seen with increasing age.

Combining a sample-barcoded 5' primer with a J-beta primer mix, a second PCR ran for roughly 6 to 11 cycles. Using its own MiXCR run on the 5' RACE reads, TCRdb lists one record per CDR3 protein. The sample consists of 540,000 or so distinct CDR3 sequences, roughly a quarter of them appearing once. With 0 bases removed from V and 10 bases from J, the gap between germline ends came to 18 bases. Germline V gene sequence: CDR1 DFQATT, CDR2 SNEGSKA (reference sequence). The CDR3 length is 15 residues. This chain links TRBV20-1 with TRBJ1-4, with a possible D match to TRBD1 (5 bases). The origin of this receptor is a woman between 65 and 79 years old in good health. Sequenced sample: blood. The CDR3 DNA sequence: TGCAGTGCTAGAGATTTCGCGCAGGGAGGCGTAAAACTGTTTTTT. Protein: CSARDFAQGGVKLFF.